Shown below are 27 T cell receptor beta chains from a single sample sequenced in a study of T cell responses to AZD1222 COVID-19 vaccine. Sequencing was performed with immunoSEQ multiplex PCR; in TCRdb, only in-frame clones are kept and a portion is missing. Here the sample table reports over 120,000 clones. Sequenced: peripheral blood. The receptors were gathered from an adult in good health.

V usage is TRBV2 and J usage is TRBJ1-2; D gene unclear. The V gene lost 2 bases and the J gene lost 6 bases, with 7 bases spanning the gap. CDR1 and CDR2 from the germline V gene are SNHLY and FYNNEI. The CDR3 is 12 amino acids. In nucleotides, the CDR3 is TGTGCCAGCAGTGAATCTGGGGATGGCTACACCTTC. This encodes CASSESGDGYTF. The whole variable domain, remainder taken from reference TRBV2 and TRBJ1-2, is EPEVTQTPSHQVTQMGQEVILRCVPISNHLYFYWYRQILGQKVEFLVSFYNNEISEKSEIFDDQFSVERPDGSNFTLKIRSTKLEDSAMYFCASSESGDGYTFGSGTRLTVV.

The chain recombines TRBV6-4 with TRBJ2-2, with 8 nucleotides matching TRBD1. V lost 6 bases, J lost 2 bases, and 5 bases stayed unmatched. The CDR3 totals 15 residues. CDR1 and CDR2 (germline): MRHNA, SNTAGT. As DNA, the CDR3 is TGTGCCAGCAGACAAGACAGGGGTAACACCGGGGAGCTGTTTTTT. Translated: CASRQDRGNTGELFF.

This chain joins TRBV5-5 and TRBJ2-5; possibly TRBD1 or TRBD2 for D (7 bases each). Germline CDR1 reads SGHKS; CDR2 reads YYEKEE (reference sequence). This CDR3 is 16 amino acids long. Deletions cut 2 bases from V and 2 bases from J, with 16 bases between. The DNA of the CDR3 is TGTGCCAGCAGCTTTCGACTAGCAGGGGGGCAAGAGACCCAGTACTTC. The encoded protein is CASSFRLAGGQETQYF.

The V and J genes are TRBV6-5 and TRBJ1-3; D unclear. The CDR3 covers 13 residues. V lost 5 bases and J 4 bases, leaving 9 bases between the germline ends. Germline values: CDR1 MNHEY, CDR2 SVGAGI. CDR3 nucleotide sequence: TGTGCCAGCAGTACTCTCGGGGGAAACACCATATATTTT. Protein: CASSTLGGNTIYF.

The chain has TRBV25-1 and TRBJ1-1; D may be TRBD1 (6 bases). The CDR3 covers 14 residues. Germline assignment: CDR1 MGHDK and CDR2 SYGVNS. Trimming shortened V by 3 bases and J by 0 bases, and 8 bases separated the two germline ends. The chain's CDR3 is CASSDTGLNTEAFF. CDR3 DNA: TGTGCCAGCAGTGACACAGGGCTGAACACTGAAGCTTTCTTT. Based on the CDR3 plus reference TRBV25-1 and TRBJ1-1, the full variable domain is EADIYQTPRYLVIGTGKKITLECSQTMGHDKMYWYQQDPGMELHLIHYSYGVNSTEKGDLSSESTVSRIRTEHFPLTLESARPSHTSQYLCASSDTGLNTEAFFGQGTRLTVV.

J is TRBJ2-1 and V is TRBV2; 13 bases match TRBD2. The CDR3 runs 14 residues. Germline V gene lookup returns CDR1 SNHLY and CDR2 FYNNEI. V shed 5 bases, J shed 8 bases, and the junction held 3 bases outside the gene matches. This CDR3 is CASSRLAGGDEQFF. The CDR3 DNA follows: TGTGCCAGCAGTAGACTAGCGGGGGGCGATGAGCAGTTCTTC.

The chain combines TRBV2 with TRBJ2-3; 11 nucleotides agree with TRBD2. The CDR3 contains 19 residues. Losses at the gene ends were 3 bases for V and 0 bases for J; bases not matched to a gene: 11. Looked up from germline, CDR1 is SNHLY and CDR2 is FYNNEI. The CDR3 region is CASSDPLAGVELSTDTQYF. The CDR3, as DNA: TGTGCCAGCAGTGACCCACTAGCGGGGGTCGAGCTTAGCACAGATACGCAGTATTTT.

The gene calls are TRBV4-1 and TRBJ2-1, with 9 bases aligning to TRBD2. The CDR3 runs 16 residues. Trimming took 3 bases from V and 6 from J; bases not matched to a gene: 9. CDR1 and CDR2 (germline): MGHRA, YSYEKL. The chain's CDR3 is CASSHPGLASLNEQFF. For the CDR3, the DNA is TGCGCCAGCAGCCATCCGGGACTAGCATCTCTCAATGAGCAGTTCTTC.

The CDR3 protein is CASSPGTYMNTEAFF. CDR3 in DNA: TGTGCCAGCAGTCCGGGGACATATATGAACACTGAAGCTTTCTTT. This chain joins TRBV28 and TRBJ1-1; weak D call: TRBD1 (6 bases). Germline values: CDR1 MDHEN, CDR2 SYDVKM. This CDR3 region has 15 residues. The germline V and J ends were trimmed by 5 bases and 0 bases, with 13 bases remaining between them.

The chain couples TRBV2 to TRBJ2-7; 7 bases agree with TRBD1. Germline CDR1 is SNHLY and CDR2 is FYNNEI. V shed 7 bases and J 3 bases; nucleotides not matched to a gene: 15. The CDR3 is made up of 16 amino acids. In DNA form, the CDR3 reads TGTGCCAGCAACCAACCCCCGGACAGGACATACTACGAGCAGTACTTC. Protein product: CASNQPPDRTYYEQYF.

This rearrangement joins TRBV7-2 to TRBJ2-7; D remains ambiguous. This CDR3 is 14 amino acids long. The V gene lost 2 bases and the J gene lost 7 bases, with 15 bases spanning the gap. The germline CDR1 and CDR2 sequences are SGHTA and FQGNSA. The DNA for the CDR3 is TGTGCCAGCAGCTTAAGATCCGTATCGGTTGAGCAGTACTTC. Translation gives CASSLRSVSVEQYF. Together with reference TRBV7-2 and TRBJ2-7, the CDR3 gives the full variable domain: GAGVSQSPSNKVTEKGKDVELRCDPISGHTALYWYRQSLGQGLEFLIYFQGNSAPDKSGLPSDRFSAERTGGSVSTLTIQRTQQEDSAVYLCASSLRSVSVEQYFGPGTRLTVT.

V usage is TRBV29-1 and J usage is TRBJ2-5; D possibly corresponds to TRBD1 (6 bases). The CDR3 spans 12 residues. The V and J ends lost 7 bases and 1 base respectively, with 10 bases between them. Germline V gene data show CDR1 as SQVTM and CDR2 as ANQGSEA. CDR3 sequence: CSAQQGQETQYF. The CDR3 DNA is TGCAGCGCCCAACAGGGCCAAGAGACCCAGTACTTC.

This chain uses TRBV7-9 with TRBJ1-4; D is uncertain. This CDR3 spans 14 amino acids. Germline V gene data show CDR1 as SEHNR and CDR2 as FQNEAQ (reference sequence). Trimming removed 8 bases at V and 3 bases at J, with 13 bases between. This CDR3 is CASRPRAANEKLFF. CDR3 DNA sequence: TGTGCCAGCCGACCGCGGGCTGCTAATGAAAAACTGTTTTTT. Complete variable domain (other parts from reference TRBV7-9 and TRBJ1-4): DTGVSQNPRHKITKRGQNVTFRCDPISEHNRLYWYRQTLGQGPEFLTYFQNEAQLEKSRLLSDRFSAERPKGSFSTLEIQRTEQGDSAMYLCASRPRAANEKLFFGSGTQLSVL.

This sequence joins TRBV29-1 and TRBJ2-2; the D gene is possibly TRBD2 (5 bases). The germline V gene has CDR1 SQVTM and CDR2 ANQGSEA. The CDR3 spans 14 residues. Trimming took off 6 bases at V and 3 bases at J, with 14 bases between the two ends. CDR3 bases: TGCAGCGTGAGCCCGGGAAGGGACACCGGGGAGCTGTTTTTT. This translates into CSVSPGRDTGELFF.

The J gene is TRBJ2-1, the V gene TRBV7-3; D gene ambiguous. Trimming pared 3 bases from V and 10 bases from J, leaving 10 bases between. Germline loops: CDR1 SGHTA, CDR2 FQGTGA. There are 12 residues in the CDR3. This chain's CDR3 is CASSFEGREQFF. The CDR3 coding sequence is TGTGCCAGCAGCTTTGAAGGAAGGGAGCAGTTCTTC. The full variable domain, rest sourced from reference TRBV7-3 and TRBJ2-1, is GAGVSQTPSNKVTEKGKYVELRCDPISGHTALYWYRQSLGQGPEFLIYFQGTGAADDSGLPNDRFFAVRPEGSVSTLKIQRTERGDSAVYLCASSFEGREQFFGPGTRLTVL.

The gene calls are TRBV27 and TRBJ1-3, with 7 bases aligning to TRBD1. CDR1 is MNHEY, CDR2 SMNVEV, per germline (reference sequence). The CDR3 covers 17 residues. The V segment lost 5 bases and the J segment 3 bases; nucleotides outside the gene matches: 13. Here the CDR3 DNA reads TGTGCCAGCAGTGCCAAGGGGGCCCCTTTTTTTGGAAACACCATATATTTT. It specifies CASSAKGAPFFGNTIYF.

The V gene is TRBV7-2, the J gene TRBJ2-5; TRBD1 agrees at 12 bases. V gave up 6 bases and J gave up 5 bases; unmatched junction bases: 16. This CDR3 is built from 18 residues. The germline CDR1 and CDR2 sequences are SGHTA and FQGNSA. CDR3 in amino acids: CASSYVPGQGASGETQYF. In nucleotides, the CDR3 is TGTGCCAGCAGTTATGTCCCGGGACAGGGGGCGAGCGGGGAGACCCAGTACTTC.

The gene calls are TRBV4-2 and TRBJ2-7; tentatively, D is TRBD2 (6 bases). Trimming left V 0 bases short and J 4 bases short, with 19 bases between. Germline V gives CDR1 LGHNA, CDR2 YNFKEQ. This CDR3 comprises 17 residues. CDR3: CASSQDLPTELAYEQYF. In DNA, the CDR3 is TGTGCCAGCAGCCAAGATCTGCCCACCGAACTAGCTTACGAGCAGTACTTC.

This chain uses TRBV20-1 with TRBJ1-4; perhaps TRBD1 as D (5 bases). The CDR3 consists of 18 residues. V was clipped by 3 bases and J by 7 bases, with 27 bases between them. Germline-derived CDR1 and CDR2 are DFQATT and SNEGSKA (reference sequence). The CDR3, as DNA: TGCAGTGCTAGTTCGGCCGCCAAGGGTACAGGCCGGTTTGAAAAACTGTTTTTT. Its protein product is CSASSAAKGTGRFEKLFF.

The V and J genes are TRBV7-2 and TRBJ1-6; no clear D. V lost 5 bases to trimming and J lost 13 bases, with 12 bases between them. The CDR3 is 12 amino acids. CDR1 and CDR2 (germline): SGHTA, FQGNSA. This CDR3 reads CASSRPADPLHF. CDR3 nucleotides: TGTGCCAGCAGCCGACCTGCGGATCCCCTCCACTTT.

This chain links TRBV4-1 with TRBJ2-1, with 12 bases lining up with TRBD1. The CDR3 runs 16 residues. V shed 2 bases, J shed 16 bases, and the junction held 15 bases outside the gene matches. Germline V gives CDR1 MGHRA, CDR2 YSYEKL. The CDR3 region is CASSQIYPGTGGEPFF. CDR3 sequence (DNA): TGCGCCAGCAGCCAAATATACCCCGGGACAGGGGGCGAGCCTTTCTTC.

This rearrangement joins TRBV4-3 to TRBJ2-3, with D possibly TRBD1 on 5 matching bases. With 1 base removed from V and 1 base from J, the gap between germline ends came to 6 bases. This CDR3 is built from 14 residues. In germline, CDR1 is LGHNA, CDR2 YSLEER. The CDR3 spells CASSQGGRTDTQYF. CDR3 sequence (DNA): TGCGCCAGCAGCCAAGGGGGCCGCACAGATACGCAGTATTTT.

In regard to this clone: This CDR3 is also generated by other DNA sequences in the sample. The gene calls are TRBV30 and TRBJ1-2; D possibly corresponds to TRBD1 (5 bases). The germline V gene has CDR1 GTSNPN and CDR2 SVGIG (reference sequence). The V and J ends lost 0 bases and 2 bases respectively, with 10 bases between them. The CDR3 extends over 14 amino acids. The CDR3 DNA is TGTGCCTGGAGTGTACTGGGGCGGAACTATGGCTACACCTTC. It specifies CAWSVLGRNYGYTF.

The rearrangement joins TRBV5-6 to TRBJ1-1; D unclear. V lost 0 bases, J lost 0 bases, and 9 bases lay in between. The germline gives CDR1 SGHDT, CDR2 YYEEEE. This CDR3 region has 15 residues. Written as DNA, the CDR3 is TGTGCCAGCAGCTTGGCCGCCTACTTGAACACTGAAGCTTTCTTT. Protein sequence: CASSLAAYLNTEAFF.

The gene calls are TRBV28 and TRBJ1-2; the D gene is possibly TRBD1 (5 bases). There are 14 residues in the CDR3. Germline-derived CDR1 and CDR2 are MDHEN and SYDVKM. Trimming stripped 6 bases from V and 1 base from J, with 12 bases between. Written as DNA, the CDR3 is TGTGCCAGCAGACGAACAGGAGTTAACTATGGCTACACCTTC. Translating gives CASRRTGVNYGYTF.

The gene calls are TRBV7-2 and TRBJ2-4, with a tentative D call TRBD2 (5 bases). The V end was cut by 4 bases, the J end by 5 bases, with 12 bases between. The CDR3 is 14 amino acids. CDR1 SGHTA and CDR2 FQGNSA come from the germline V gene. The CDR3 is CASSWPRRENIQYF. The CDR3 DNA reads TGTGCCAGCAGCTGGCCCAGGCGGGAAAACATTCAGTACTTC. The full variable domain, its missing parts supplied by reference TRBV7-2 and TRBJ2-4, is GAGVSQSPSNKVTEKGKDVELRCDPISGHTALYWYRQSLGQGLEFLIYFQGNSAPDKSGLPSDRFSAERTGGSVSTLTIQRTQQEDSAVYLCASSWPRRENIQYFGAGTRLSVL.

V usage is TRBV3-1 (or the pseudogene TRBV3-2) and J usage is TRBJ2-1, with TRBD1 matching 9 bases. Per the germline V gene, CDR1 is LGHDT and CDR2 is YNNKEL (reference sequence). With V trimmed by 2 bases and J by 2 bases, 4 bases remained unmatched. The CDR3 has 16 amino acids. CDR3 protein: CASSQTGTGTYNEQFF. The CDR3 coding sequence is TGTGCCAGCAGCCAAACTGGGACAGGGACCTACAATGAGCAGTTCTTC.